These 17 T cell receptor beta chains were all obtained from the same sample, sequenced in a study of shared clonotypes between healthy human individuals. Libraries were prepared by immunoSEQ multiplex PCR; TCRdb keeps only in-frame clonotypes and omits some of them. The data contain 2.3 million or so clones, approximately 93% of them singletons. The sequencing input was naive CD4+ T cells from PBMCs. Subset here: CD45RA+ positively selected. The receptors shown here come from a man in his late teens or twenties in good health. Some clones in this sample may be carry-over from other donors' samples.

The V gene is TRBV11-3, the J gene TRBJ2-4; D might be TRBD2 (6 bases). Trimming removed 5 bases from V and 2 bases from J, with 13 bases in between. Germline CDR1 SGHNT, CDR2 YENEEA. The CDR3 totals 15 residues. The chain's CDR3 is CASSQRRESKNIQYF. The CDR3 coding sequence is TGTGCCAGCAGCCAGAGGAGGGAGTCCAAAAACATTCAGTACTTC. The whole variable domain, filled in from reference TRBV11-3 and TRBJ2-4, reads EAGVVQSPRYKIIEKKQPVAFWCNPISGHNTLYWYLQNLGQGPELLIRYENEEAVDDSQLPKDRFSAERLKGVDSTLKIQPAELGDSAVYLCASSQRRESKNIQYFGAGTRLSVL.

Only one count was recorded for this clone. This same CDR3 is encoded by further DNA sequences in the sample. The V and J genes are TRBV9 and TRBJ2-5; D ambiguous. The germline V gene has CDR1 SGDLS and CDR2 YYNGEE. Trimming removed 1 base from V and 1 base from J, with 5 bases in between. This CDR3 has 13 residues. CDR3 bases: TGTGCCAGCAGCGTAACCAGCCAAGAGACCCAGTACTTC. Its translation is CASSVTSQETQYF.

The chain employs TRBV15 and TRBJ1-4, with D perhaps TRBD1 (6 bases). The V end lost 0 bases, the J end lost 11 bases, and 16 bases lay between the germline ends. Germline CDR1 reads LNHNV; CDR2 reads YYDKDF (reference sequence). The CDR3 sequence is 15 residues long. The CDR3 reads CATSRDGAGEKKLFF. The CDR3 nucleotides read TGTGCCACCAGCAGAGATGGGGCAGGGGAGAAGAAACTGTTTTTT. The complete variable domain, with remaining parts taken from reference TRBV15 and TRBJ1-4, reads DAMVIQNPRYQVTQFGKPVTLSCSQTLNHNVMYWYQQKSSQAPKLLFHYYDKDFNNEADTPDNFQSRRPNTSFCFLDIRSPGLGDTAMYLCATSRDGAGEKKLFFGSGTQLSVL.

The chain joins TRBV19 to TRBJ1-5; TRBD1 is a possible D gene (5 bases). V was clipped by 5 bases and J by 6 bases, with 11 bases between them. CDR3 size: 13 residues. CDR1 is LNHDA and CDR2 is SQIVND in the germline V gene (reference sequence). CDR3 sequence: CASSSGARQPQHF. The CDR3 nucleotides read TGTGCCAGTAGTTCTGGGGCTCGTCAGCCCCAGCATTTT. Combining the CDR3 with reference TRBV19 and TRBJ1-5 gives the whole variable domain DGGITQSPKYLFRKEGQNVTLSCEQNLNHDAMYWYRQDPGQGLRLIYYSQIVNDFQKGDIAEGYSVSREKKESFPLTVTSAQKNPTAFYLCASSSGARQPQHFGDGTRLSIL.

A remark on this clone: At the DNA level, this CDR3 is encoded by other sequences in the same sample as well. The chain has TRBV7-2 and TRBJ2-3; 11 positions agree with TRBD2. The length of the CDR3 is 16 residues. Losses at the gene ends were 5 bases for V and 1 base for J; bases not matched to a gene: 5. Germline V gene lookup returns CDR1 SGHTA and CDR2 FQGNSA. The CDR3 DNA reads as TGTGCCAGCAGCCCGCGGACTAGCGGGCGCACAGATACGCAGTATTTT. Its translation: CASSPRTSGRTDTQYF.

The chain employs TRBV7-9 and TRBJ1-2; a possible D gene is TRBD1 (6 bases). Germline V gives CDR1 SEHNR, CDR2 FQNEAQ (reference sequence). V lost 5 bases, J lost 6 bases, and 22 bases lay in between. The CDR3 has 16 amino acids. CDR3 coding DNA: TGTGCCAGCAGCCCCCAAGGATTACAGGGAAGGGATGGCTACACCTTC. Protein sequence: CASSPQGLQGRDGYTF.

This chain uses TRBV6-6 with TRBJ2-1; 10 bases line up with TRBD1. The germline CDR1 and CDR2 sequences are MNHNY and SVGAGI (reference sequence). There are 12 residues in the CDR3. The V and J ends lost 5 bases and 16 bases, in that order; junction bases with no gene match: 8. In nucleotides, the CDR3 is TGTGCCAGCAGTCACATGGGGACAGGGGACTTCTTC. The encoded protein is CASSHMGTGDFF.

This chain's CDR3 is CASSYLGVWTGELFF. DNA for the CDR3: TGTGCCAGCAGCTACCTAGGGGTATGGACCGGGGAGCTGTTTTTT. V gene TRBV9 combines with J gene TRBJ2-2; tentative D call: TRBD1 (5 bases). The CDR3 contains 15 residues. Germline CDR1 SGDLS, CDR2 YYNGEE. V gave up 4 bases and J gave up 5 bases, with 15 bases separating them.

The V gene is TRBV5-1, the J gene TRBJ1-3; D remains ambiguous. The germline gives CDR1 SGHRS, CDR2 YFSETQ. This CDR3 region has 16 residues. Trimming removed 5 bases from V and 0 bases from J, with 15 bases in between. The DNA of the CDR3 is TGCGCCAGCAGACCGAGACCGGGTAGCTCTGGAAACACCATATATTTT. Its protein is CASRPRPGSSGNTIYF.

This clone has only one observation. The gene calls are TRBV11-2 and TRBJ1-1; tentative D call: TRBD1 (5 bases). The CDR3 totals 14 residues. V lost 5 bases to trimming and J lost 1 base, with 11 bases between them. From germline, CDR1 is SGHAT and CDR2 FQNNGV. CDR3 residues: CASSRGGGNTEAFF. Here the CDR3 DNA reads TGTGCCAGCAGCCGCGGGGGGGGGAACACTGAAGCTTTCTTT. The complete variable domain, with remaining parts taken from reference TRBV11-2 and TRBJ1-1, reads EAGVAQSPRYKIIEKRQSVAFWCNPISGHATLYWYQQILGQGPKLLIQFQNNGVVDDSQLPKDRFSAERLKGVDSTLKIQPAKLEDSAVYLCASSRGGGNTEAFFGQGTRLTVV.

CDR3 DNA sequence: TGCGCCAGCAGCGCCCCGAGTGGTCCCCAAGAGACCCAGTACTTC. Its protein product is CASSAPSGPQETQYF. V and J are TRBV5-1 and TRBJ2-5; D gene ambiguous. V was clipped by 4 bases and J by 1 base, with 14 bases between them. CDR3 size: 15 residues. Germline CDR1 is SGHRS and CDR2 is YFSETQ.

This clone was observed a single time. The V and J genes are TRBV5-5 and TRBJ2-6; D is ambiguous. The CDR3 consists of 15 residues. Germline assignment: CDR1 SGHKS and CDR2 YYEKEE (reference sequence). V shed 0 bases and J shed 0 bases, with 4 bases lying between them. The CDR3 DNA reads as TGTGCCAGCAGCTTGGACAGCTCTGGGGCCAACGTCCTGACTTTC. It encodes CASSLDSSGANVLTF.

This rearrangement joins TRBV2 to TRBJ2-1, with a tentative D call TRBD1 (6 bases). Germline CDR1 SNHLY, CDR2 FYNNEI. V was clipped by 6 bases and J by 5 bases, with 8 bases between them. CDR3 length: 12 amino acids. The CDR3 nucleotides read TGTGCCAGCAGCAGACAGGACAATGAGCAGTTCTTC. Encoded protein: CASSRQDNEQFF.

V gene TRBV5-4 combines with J gene TRBJ2-7; D is unresolved. CDR3 length equals 16 residues. V gave up 0 bases and J gave up 0 bases, with 13 bases separating them. CDR1 and CDR2 from the germline V gene are SGHNT and YYREEE (reference sequence). The CDR3 here is CASSLGRAPTSYEQYF. CDR3 nucleotides: TGTGCCAGCAGCTTGGGTAGGGCGCCGACCTCCTACGAGCAGTACTTC.

As for this clone: Other DNA sequences from this sample encode an identical CDR3 as well. The chain links TRBV7-3 to TRBJ2-2; D is ambiguous. The ends were cut back, 0 bases at V and 1 base at J, with 3 bases in the middle. Per the germline V gene, CDR1 is SGHTA and CDR2 is FQGTGA. The CDR3 consists of 14 residues. The CDR3 region is CASSLTLNTGELFF. In nucleotides, the CDR3 is TGTGCCAGCAGCTTAACTTTGAACACCGGGGAGCTGTTTTTT.

This rearrangement joins TRBV6-6 to TRBJ2-7; D uncertain. CDR1 and CDR2 from the germline V gene are MNHNY and SVGAGI (reference sequence). Trimming cost V 6 bases and J 6 bases, with 18 bases left between them. CDR3 length: 14 amino acids. Here the CDR3 DNA reads TGTGCCAGCAGCCCAAACCTCCCCCCAGGCGAGCAGTACTTC. It translates to CASSPNLPPGEQYF.

The chain recombines TRBV6-1 with TRBJ2-3; 8 bases match TRBD1. The junction had 3 bases not matched to a gene; V was cut back by 4 bases and J by 6 bases. The CDR3 sequence is 13 residues long. From germline, CDR1 is MNHNS and CDR2 SASEGT. CDR3 sequence (DNA): TGTGCCAGCAGTGCGCCAGGGGGCGATACGCAGTATTTT. It codes for CASSAPGGDTQYF.